Each of the 30 T cell receptor beta chains below was sequenced from the same sample in a study of OX40 agonist ivuxolimab in advanced cancers. TCRdb's copy holds only in-frame clones and misses some; the assay was immunoSEQ multiplex PCR. Seen here are about 20,000 clones, less than 90% observed once, and the top ten hold around 52%. The sequencing used CD4+ or CD8+ T cells sorted from blood, collected in a trial of the OX40 agonist ivuxolimab. The receptors stem from an adult with an advanced solid tumor such as melanoma, head and neck, liver or kidney cancer.

The chain links TRBV28 to TRBJ2-5, with TRBD1 identical over 7 bases. Germline V gene lookup returns CDR1 MDHEN and CDR2 SYDVKM. CDR3 length equals 14 residues. After removal of 5 bases from V and 6 bases from J, the junction contained 9 bases not matched to a gene. The CDR3 nucleotides read TGTGCCAGCAGTACACCGACAGGGCTTAAGACCCAGTACTTC. Translation: CASSTPTGLKTQYF.

This clone is medium-sized in the sample. The rearrangement joins TRBV19 to TRBJ2-3; D may be TRBD1 (6 bases). V shed 8 bases and J shed 2 bases, with 17 bases lying between them. Germline values: CDR1 LNHDA, CDR2 SQIVND (reference sequence). The CDR3 extends over 15 amino acids. CDR3 amino acids: CASQTGTISTDTQYF. DNA of the CDR3: TGTGCCAGTCAGACCGGGACAATCTCCACAGATACGCAGTATTTT. The entire variable domain, with the rest obtained from reference TRBV19 and TRBJ2-3, is as follows: DGGITQSPKYLFRKEGQNVTLSCEQNLNHDAMYWYRQDPGQGLRLIYYSQIVNDFQKGDIAEGYSVSREKKESFPLTVTSAQKNPTAFYLCASQTGTISTDTQYFGPGTRLTVL.

The chain has TRBV6-1 and TRBJ2-1; no firm D call. V was shortened by 2 bases and J by 9 bases, with 5 bases between the two germline ends. The CDR3 is made up of 11 amino acids. Germline CDR1 and CDR2: MNHNS and SASEGT. CDR3 nucleotide sequence: TGTGCCAGCAGTGAAATGGGTGAGCAGTTCTTC. This translates into CASSEMGEQFF.

V is TRBV7-9 and J is TRBJ1-5; no definite D call. This CDR3 spans 12 amino acids. CDR1 and CDR2 from the germline V gene are SEHNR and FQNEAQ (reference sequence). V lost 2 bases, J lost 4 bases, and 3 bases lay in between. DNA of the CDR3: TGTGCCAGCAGCTTACCGAATCAGCCCCAGCATTTT. Translation gives CASSLPNQPQHF.

The rearrangement uses TRBV5-4 and TRBJ2-7; D is undetermined. Germline assignment: CDR1 SGHNT and CDR2 YYREEE (reference sequence). The CDR3 covers 12 residues. Trimming took off 4 bases at V and 2 bases at J, with 7 bases between the two ends. This chain's CDR3 is CASSPGTYEQYF. The CDR3 region has the DNA TGTGCCAGCAGCCCTGGGACCTACGAGCAGTACTTC.

V is TRBV7-6 and J is TRBJ2-7, with D uncertain. Trimming left V 6 bases short and J 0 bases short, with 12 bases between. Germline V gives CDR1 SGHVS, CDR2 FNYEAQ. The CDR3 consists of 14 residues. In DNA, the CDR3 is TGTGCCAGCAGTCTCGCGTCCGACTCCTACGAGCAGTACTTC. It encodes CASSLASDSYEQYF.

This chain joins TRBV4-3 and TRBJ1-2; D may be TRBD1 (6 bases). The CDR3 covers 15 residues. In germline, CDR1 is LGHNA, CDR2 YSLEER. V was pared by 0 bases and J by 4 bases, with 12 bases between. The CDR3 here is CASSQEGTIRYGYTF. In DNA form, the CDR3 reads TGCGCCAGCAGCCAAGAAGGGACAATACGCTATGGCTACACCTTC.

V usage is TRBV10-1 and J usage is TRBJ2-7; D may correspond to TRBD1 or TRBD2 (5 bases each). The CDR3 is 15 residues long. Trimming took off 4 bases at V and 4 bases at J, with 17 bases between the two ends. Germline lookup yields CDR1 WNHNN and CDR2 SYGVQD (reference sequence). The CDR3 is CASSGPGTSPYEQYF. In DNA, the CDR3 is TGCGCCAGCAGTGGTCCCGGGACCAGCCCGTACGAGCAGTACTTC.

The chain joins TRBV15 to TRBJ1-5, with 8 nucleotides matching TRBD1. The CDR3 is 15 amino acids. Germline V lookup: CDR1 LNHNV, CDR2 YYDKDF (reference sequence). V was clipped by 4 bases and J by 6 bases; unmatched bases: 8. The CDR3 DNA sequence: TGTGCCACCAGCATCGACAGGGGTCTGGCTCAGCCCCAGCATTTT. It translates to CATSIDRGLAQPQHF.

The chain couples TRBV19 to TRBJ2-7, with D perhaps being TRBD1 or TRBD2 (5 bases each). V lost 1 base, J lost 7 bases, and 11 bases lay in between. CDR1 LNHDA and CDR2 SQIVND come from the germline V gene (reference sequence). There are 13 residues in the CDR3. CDR3 loop: CASSIVLAGEQYF. CDR3 nucleotides: TGTGCCAGTAGTATAGTGCTAGCAGGGGAGCAGTACTTC.

The chain recombines TRBV5-4 with TRBJ2-2, with a weak D call TRBD2 (5 bases). V lost 1 base and J lost 3, with 10 bases in between. The germline V gene has CDR1 SGHNT and CDR2 YYREEE (reference sequence). The CDR3 spans 15 residues. The CDR3 sequence is CASSLPLRDTGELFF. CDR3 nucleotides: TGTGCCAGCAGCTTGCCCCTGAGGGACACCGGGGAGCTGTTTTTT.

The chain combines TRBV27 with TRBJ2-5, with D unclear. The CDR3 runs 13 residues. The germline gives CDR1 MNHEY, CDR2 SMNVEV (reference sequence). V was cut by 1 base and J by 0 bases, with 3 bases left in between. CDR3 amino acids: CASSLWYQETQYF. The CDR3 nucleotides read TGTGCCAGCAGTTTATGGTACCAAGAGACCCAGTACTTC.

This clone showed up just once. V is TRBV2 and J is TRBJ1-5; no clear D gene. The CDR3 has 13 residues. Germline CDR1 and CDR2: SNHLY and FYNNEI. The germline V and J ends were trimmed by 6 bases and 0 bases, with 6 bases remaining between them. The CDR3 DNA sequence: TGTGCCAGCAGCGCTAATAGCAATCAGCCCCAGCATTTT. Amino acids: CASSANSNQPQHF.

This rearrangement joins TRBV7-9 to TRBJ2-5, with D tentatively TRBD2 (5 bases). Trimming took off 2 bases at V and 1 base at J, with 11 bases between the two ends. Per germline, CDR1 SEHNR and CDR2 FQNEAQ (reference sequence). The CDR3 has 15 amino acids. The CDR3 DNA is TGTGCCAGCAGCTTAAGAGGGATGGGCCAAGAGACCCAGTACTTC. It codes for CASSLRGMGQETQYF.

The rearrangement joins TRBV7-6 to TRBJ1-3; D uncertain. Germline V gene lookup returns CDR1 SGHVS and CDR2 FNYEAQ. Deletions cut 5 bases from V and 2 bases from J, with 10 bases between. The CDR3 consists of 14 residues. Here the CDR3 DNA reads TGTGCCAGCAGCCTAGACATTACTGGAAACACCATATATTTT. Residues: CASSLDITGNTIYF.

The chain uses TRBV6-6 and TRBJ1-2; D is ambiguous. Per the germline V gene, CDR1 is MNHNY and CDR2 is SVGAGI (reference sequence). The CDR3 loop spans 14 amino acids. With 7 bases removed from V and 4 bases from J, the gap between germline ends came to 16 bases. CDR3 in amino acids: CASTLARVGYGYTF. CDR3 DNA: TGTGCCAGCACCCTAGCCCGGGTGGGCTATGGCTACACCTTC.

This clone has only a few counts. J is TRBJ1-5 and V is TRBV4-1; no firm D call. Deletions cut 4 bases from V and 5 bases from J, with 12 bases between. Per the germline V gene, CDR1 is MGHRA and CDR2 is YSYEKL. This CDR3 is built from 14 residues. The DNA of the CDR3 is TGCGCCAGCAGCCTCCTACCGGTCGATCAGCCCCAGCATTTT. It encodes CASSLLPVDQPQHF.

CDR3 sequence (DNA): TGTGCCAGCAGTTTATCCCAGGGATCCTACGAGCAGTACTTC. Its protein product is CASSLSQGSYEQYF. V usage is TRBV28 and J usage is TRBJ2-7; perhaps TRBD1 as D (5 bases). The V end lost 1 base, the J end lost 1 base, and 8 bases lay between the germline ends. The CDR3 runs to 14 residues. Per the germline V gene, CDR1 is MDHEN and CDR2 is SYDVKM. Using reference TRBV28 and TRBJ2-7 for the parts outside the CDR3, the full variable domain is DVKVTQSSRYLVKRTGEKVFLECVQDMDHENMFWYRQDPGLGLRLIYFSYDVKMKEKGDIPEGYSVSREKKERFSLILESASTNQTSMYLCASSLSQGSYEQYFGPGTRLTVT.

The table lists this clone with a count of one. This rearrangement joins TRBV28 to TRBJ2-7, with TRBD2 matching over 8 bases. Trimming cost V 6 bases and J 4 bases; bases outside gene matches: 14. Germline CDR1 MDHEN, CDR2 SYDVKM. The CDR3 sequence is 16 residues long. CDR3 in DNA: TGTGCCAGCAGGGACCACTTGGGACTAGGGGTTTACGAGCAGTACTTC. Protein: CASRDHLGLGVYEQYF.

The rearrangement joins TRBV7-9 to TRBJ2-7; D perhaps matches TRBD1 (5 bases). The CDR3 consists of 11 residues. The germline V and J ends were trimmed by 8 bases and 6 bases, with 11 bases remaining between them. Germline CDR1 and CDR2: SEHNR and FQNEAQ (reference sequence). CDR3 nucleotides: TGTGCCAGCGGGGCAGGGCCCGAGCAGTACTTC. Its protein is CASGAGPEQYF.

The V gene is TRBV4-3, the J gene TRBJ2-1, with 8 bases identical to TRBD2. The CDR3 runs 16 residues. The V gene end was trimmed by 0 bases and the J gene end by 7 bases; junction bases not matched to a gene: 8. Germline V gene sequence: CDR1 LGHNA, CDR2 YSLEER. CDR3 nucleotides: TGCGCCAGCAGCCAAGATCGGGCGGGAGGAGGGAATGAGCAGTTCTTC. Protein product: CASSQDRAGGGNEQFF.

The chain carries TRBV9 and TRBJ2-1; 11 bases line up with TRBD2. This CDR3 is built from 14 residues. After removal of 8 bases from V and 4 bases from J, the junction contained 5 bases not matched to a gene. Germline CDR1 and CDR2: SGDLS and YYNGEE. CDR3 loop: CASSGLADYNEQFF. CDR3 DNA: TGTGCCAGTTCGGGACTAGCGGATTACAATGAGCAGTTCTTC.

V and J are TRBV7-9 and TRBJ2-7, with TRBD2 as a possible D gene (5 bases). From germline, CDR1 is SEHNR and CDR2 FQNEAQ (reference sequence). The CDR3 spans 14 residues. Trimming removed 5 bases from V and 1 base from J, with 12 bases in between. The CDR3 region is CASSPDGDSYEQYF. The CDR3 DNA follows: TGTGCCAGCAGCCCCGACGGGGATTCCTACGAGCAGTACTTC. Using reference TRBV7-9 and TRBJ2-7 for the parts outside the CDR3, the full variable domain is DTGVSQNPRHKITKRGQNVTFRCDPISEHNRLYWYRQTLGQGPEFLTYFQNEAQLEKSRLLSDRFSAERPKGSFSTLEIQRTEQGDSAMYLCASSPDGDSYEQYFGPGTRLTVT.

The chain joins TRBV7-6 to TRBJ1-1, with D maybe TRBD1 (6 bases). V was pared by 1 base and J by 5 bases, with 8 bases between. The CDR3 runs to 13 residues. Germline loops: CDR1 SGHVS, CDR2 FNYEAQ. CDR3 amino acids: CASSLGGGTEAFF. The CDR3, as DNA: TGTGCCAGCAGCTTAGGAGGGGGGACTGAAGCTTTCTTT.

This chain joins TRBV9 and TRBJ1-2, with TRBD1 as a possible D gene (5 bases). The CDR3 is 12 amino acids. The germline CDR1 and CDR2 sequences are SGDLS and YYNGEE. V was pared by 3 bases and J by 7 bases, with 10 bases between. The DNA for the CDR3 is TGTGCCAGCAGCGGTCAGGGACTTGGCTACACCTTC. It encodes CASSGQGLGYTF.

The chain carries TRBV7-2 and TRBJ2-2; TRBD1 might be the D (6 bases). The V end lost 8 bases, the J end lost 7 bases, and 11 bases lay between the germline ends. CDR3 length: 12 amino acids. The germline V gene has CDR1 SGHTA and CDR2 FQGNSA. Here the CDR3 reads CASGQGFGELFF. CDR3 DNA: TGTGCCAGCGGGCAGGGGTTCGGGGAGCTGTTTTTT.

The V call is TRBV2, the J call TRBJ1-1, with TRBD1 as a possible D gene (5 bases). V was clipped by 5 bases and J by 5 bases, with 15 bases between them. Germline V gene sequence: CDR1 SNHLY, CDR2 FYNNEI. This CDR3 has 14 residues. The CDR3 coding sequence is TGTGCCAGCAGTTACGGTCAGGGTGGTACTGAAGCTTTCTTT. Its protein is CASSYGQGGTEAFF. Full variable domain (remainder filled in from reference TRBV2 and TRBJ1-1): EPEVTQTPSHQVTQMGQEVILRCVPISNHLYFYWYRQILGQKVEFLVSFYNNEISEKSEIFDDQFSVERPDGSNFTLKIRSTKLEDSAMYFCASSYGQGGTEAFFGQGTRLTVV.

The rearrangement uses TRBV28 and TRBJ2-3, with 7 bases identical to TRBD2. The CDR3 is 15 residues long. The V gene's germline CDR1 is MDHEN and CDR2 SYDVKM. V gave up 6 bases and J gave up 4 bases; unmatched junction bases: 10. The CDR3 sequence: CASSDLAGDSDTQYF. CDR3 DNA: TGTGCCAGCAGCGACTTGGCGGGAGACTCAGATACGCAGTATTTT.

The rearrangement links TRBV14 to TRBJ2-5, with D uncertain. V shed 3 bases and J shed 2 bases, with 10 bases lying between them. Germline V gene data show CDR1 as SGHDN and CDR2 as FVKESK. There are 14 residues in the CDR3. CDR3 coding DNA: TGTGCCAGCAGCCAGGGATCCTGGCAAGAGACCCAGTACTTC. This translates into CASSQGSWQETQYF. Variable domain in full (rest from reference TRBV14 and TRBJ2-5): EAGVTQFPSHSVIEKGQTVTLRCDPISGHDNLYWYRRVMGKEIKFLLHFVKESKQDESGMPNNRFLAERTGGTYSTLKVQPAELEDSGVYFCASSQGSWQETQYFGPGTRLLVL.

The table lists this clone with a count of one. V is TRBV4-3 and J is TRBJ2-1; TRBD2 is a possible D gene (5 bases). The CDR3 has 17 amino acids. Trimming pared 0 bases from V and 5 bases from J, leaving 17 bases between. The germline gives CDR1 LGHNA, CDR2 YSLEER. In DNA, the CDR3 is TGCGCCAGCAGCCAAGATCGTTCTGGGAGTGTCAACAATGAGCAGTTCTTC. Protein product: CASSQDRSGSVNNEQFF.